This TCR beta chain derives from a study of blood T cell repertoires in COVID-19. Sequencing used immunoSEQ multiplex PCR; TCRdb keeps in-frame clones, though not all of them. The profile shows approximately 140,000 clones, about nine tenths of them singletons. The V gene's germline CDR1 is KGHSH and CDR2 LQKENI. There are 15 residues in the CDR3. The V segment lost 2 bases and the J segment 9 bases; nucleotides outside the gene matches: 4. This receptor was identified in a man aged 50 or older with active or convalescent COVID-19. The specimen was peripheral blood. This chain uses TRBV18 with TRBJ1-6, with TRBD1 identical over 10 bases. As DNA, the CDR3 is TGTGCCAGCTCACCAGACAGGGGGCATATTTCACCCCTCCACTTT. Encoded protein: CASSPDRGHISPLHF.